The next 13 T cell receptor beta chains were all read from a single sample in a study of blood T cell repertoires in COVID-19. The protocol was immunoSEQ multiplex PCR, while the TCRdb copy is restricted to in-frame clones and leaves out a portion. Found here are 95,000 to 110,000 clones, about 90% of them singletons; the top ten hold about 3%. Sequenced: peripheral blood. The receptors derive from a human donor in a cohort sampled during active COVID-19.

The chain has TRBV19 and TRBJ2-7, with 10 bases identical to TRBD2. This CDR3 is 14 amino acids long. Per the germline V gene, CDR1 is LNHDA and CDR2 is SQIVND (reference sequence). J was trimmed by 7 bases and V by 3 bases; bases with no gene match: 6. This CDR3 is CASSILAGVREQYF. The CDR3 nucleotides read TGTGCCAGTAGTATCCTAGCGGGAGTTCGGGAGCAGTACTTC.

There are a few counts of this clone. The gene calls are TRBV30 and TRBJ1-6; 7 positions agree with TRBD1. V dropped 3 bases and J dropped 2; count of bases not matched to a gene: 10. The CDR3 length is 17 residues. CDR1 and CDR2 from the germline V gene are GTSNPN and SVGIG (reference sequence). The CDR3 sequence is CAWSDKQGTTYNSPLHF. CDR3 nucleotide sequence: TGTGCCTGGAGCGACAAACAGGGGACGACCTATAATTCACCCCTCCACTTT.

The chain is built from TRBV28 and TRBJ2-1; 9 nucleotides align to TRBD2. The CDR3 contains 16 residues. V shed 4 bases and J 7 bases; nucleotides not matched to a gene: 11. Germline CDR1 and CDR2: MDHEN and SYDVKM. CDR3 protein: CASSSLTSGTWNEQFF. The CDR3 nucleotides are TGTGCCAGCAGTTCCCTGACTAGCGGTACCTGGAATGAGCAGTTCTTC.

The rearrangement uses TRBV27 and TRBJ1-2, with TRBD1 matching 8 bases. Trimming took 5 bases from V and 2 from J; bases not matched to a gene: 4. This CDR3 has 14 residues. CDR1 is MNHEY and CDR2 is SMNVEV in the germline V gene (reference sequence). CDR3 bases: TGTGCCAGCAGTACTCGGACAGGGAACTATGGCTACACCTTC. It is translated as CASSTRTGNYGYTF.

The CDR3 spells CASSLGRFRATNEKLFF. As DNA, the CDR3 is TGTGCCAGCTCACTCGGCCGTTTCAGGGCAACTAATGAAAAACTGTTTTTT. V and J are TRBV18 and TRBJ1-4; tentatively, D is TRBD1 (5 bases). CDR1 KGHSH and CDR2 LQKENI come from the germline V gene. Trimming removed 4 bases from V and 0 bases from J, with 15 bases in between. CDR3 length: 17 amino acids.

CDR3 DNA: TGTGCCAGCAGCTACGACACAGGCTGGGCTGAAGCTTTCTTT. Translating gives CASSYDTGWAEAFF. The chain uses TRBV6-6 and TRBJ1-1, with a weak D call TRBD1 (5 bases). The CDR3 consists of 14 residues. V lost 6 bases to trimming and J lost 6 bases, with 17 bases between them. The germline V gene encodes CDR1 MNHNY and CDR2 SVGAGI (reference sequence).

This chain uses TRBV12-5 with TRBJ1-5; TRBD1 is a possible D gene (5 bases). The CDR3 spans 16 residues. V gave up 6 bases and J gave up 7 bases, with 22 bases separating them. Germline assignment: CDR1 LGHNT and CDR2 FRNRAP. CDR3 DNA sequence: TGTGCTAGTGGCCTATCCCCGGGGGGGTCCGCGCAGCCCCAGCATTTT. It codes for CASGLSPGGSAQPQHF.

The CDR3 DNA is TGTGCCAGCAGTTACTCGACAGGGATTTGGAAGACCCAGTACTTC. Protein: CASSYSTGIWKTQYF. This sequence joins TRBV6-5 and TRBJ2-5; 7 nucleotides align to TRBD1. Germline values: CDR1 MNHEY, CDR2 SVGAGI. This CDR3 has 15 residues. Trimming at V came to 0 bases and at J to 6 bases, leaving 7 bases not matched to a gene.

This clone appeared a few times. The genes are TRBV19 and TRBJ1-1, with D unclear. This CDR3 comprises 12 residues. Germline CDR1 reads LNHDA; CDR2 reads SQIVND (reference sequence). The V gene lost 2 bases and the J gene lost 4 bases, with 5 bases spanning the gap. The CDR3 sequence is CASSIRSTEAFF. Written as DNA, the CDR3 is TGTGCCAGTAGTATAAGGAGCACTGAAGCTTTCTTT.

The chain links TRBV15 to TRBJ1-1, with D possibly matching TRBD1 (6 bases). V lost 3 bases, J lost 1 base, and 9 bases lay in between. Germline V gene data show CDR1 as LNHNV and CDR2 as YYDKDF (reference sequence). The CDR3 runs to 14 residues. The CDR3 nucleotides read TGTGCCACCAGCAGGGGGGCTCAGAACACTGAAGCTTTCTTT. As protein: CATSRGAQNTEAFF.

The genes are TRBV5-1 and TRBJ1-1, with 10 bases that match TRBD1. The CDR3 spans 13 residues. Germline V lookup: CDR1 SGHRS, CDR2 YFSETQ. After removal of 3 bases from V and 4 bases from J, the junction contained 0 bases not matched to a gene. As DNA, the CDR3 is TGCGCCAGCAGCTGGGACAGGGGCACTGAAGCTTTCTTT. Translated, it gives CASSWDRGTEAFF.

The chain uses TRBV6-1 and TRBJ2-4, with D possibly TRBD1 on 6 matching bases. The CDR3 is 13 amino acids. Germline CDR1 and CDR2: MNHNS and SASEGT. The ends were cut back, 3 bases at V and 7 bases at J, with 10 bases in the middle. CDR3 DNA: TGTGCCAGCAGTGACAGGGGTTGGAACATTCAGTACTTC. Translation: CASSDRGWNIQYF.

The chain links TRBV19 to TRBJ2-3, with TRBD2 as a possible D gene (6 bases). The CDR3 runs to 15 residues. V lost 5 bases to trimming and J lost 4 bases, with 16 bases between them. In germline, CDR1 is LNHDA, CDR2 SQIVND (reference sequence). This CDR3 is CASSLSGGRPDTQYF. CDR3 in DNA: TGTGCCAGTAGTTTATCAGGAGGGAGGCCAGATACGCAGTATTTT.